This T cell receptor beta chain originates from a study of control samples from healthy donors and cancer patients. To note about this clone: This sequence may be a read error, since a much larger clone differs from it by one base.

The V end was cut by 5 bases, the J end by 4 bases, with 9 bases between. Per the germline V gene, CDR1 is SQVTM and CDR2 is ANQGSEA. The CDR3 consists of 12 residues. Here immunoSEQ multiplex PCR was the method, and the copy in TCRdb shows in-frame clones only, minus some. This sample has roughly 88,000 clones, with around 85% found just once. This TCR was recovered from a man in his thirties or forties in good health. Sequencing input: blood. This sequence joins TRBV29-1 and TRBJ1-3, with TRBD1 as a possible D gene (5 bases). CDR3 residues: CSVRGEGNTIYF. In DNA, the CDR3 is TGCAGCGTTCGGGGCGAGGGAAACACCATATATTTT.